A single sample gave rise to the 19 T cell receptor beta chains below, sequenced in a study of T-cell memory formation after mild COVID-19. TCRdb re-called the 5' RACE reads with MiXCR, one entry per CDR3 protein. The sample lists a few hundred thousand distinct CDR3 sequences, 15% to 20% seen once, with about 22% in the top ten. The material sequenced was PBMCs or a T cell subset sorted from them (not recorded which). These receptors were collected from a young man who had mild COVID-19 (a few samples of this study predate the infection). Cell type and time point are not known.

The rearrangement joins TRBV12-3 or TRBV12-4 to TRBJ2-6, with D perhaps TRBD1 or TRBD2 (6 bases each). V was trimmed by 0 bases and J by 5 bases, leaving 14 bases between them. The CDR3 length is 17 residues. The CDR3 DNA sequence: TGTGCCAGCAGTTTAGCGCTCCTCGGGGGCTGGGCCAACGTCCTGACTTTC. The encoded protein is CASSLALLGGWANVLTF.

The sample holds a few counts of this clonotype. The CDR3 loop is CASSKSDGTDTQYF. As DNA, the CDR3 is TGTGCCAGCAGTAAATCGGATGGCACAGATACGCAGTATTTT. The chain has TRBV7-2 and TRBJ2-3, with no clear D. The V end was cut by 6 bases, the J end by 1 base, with 11 bases between. This CDR3 region has 14 residues. The germline V gene has CDR1 SGHTA and CDR2 FQGNSA.

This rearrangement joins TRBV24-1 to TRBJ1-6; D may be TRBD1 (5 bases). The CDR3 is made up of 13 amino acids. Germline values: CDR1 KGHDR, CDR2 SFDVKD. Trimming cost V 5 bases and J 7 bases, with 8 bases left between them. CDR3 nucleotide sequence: TGTGCCACCAGTGCCCGACAGAATTCACCCCTCCACTTT. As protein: CATSARQNSPLHF.

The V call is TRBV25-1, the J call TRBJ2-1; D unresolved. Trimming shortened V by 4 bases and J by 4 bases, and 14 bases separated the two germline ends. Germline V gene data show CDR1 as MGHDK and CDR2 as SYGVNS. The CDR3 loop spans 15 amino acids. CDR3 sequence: CASSGGTRQYNEQFF. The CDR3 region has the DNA TGTGCCAGCAGTGGGGGAACGAGGCAGTACAATGAGCAGTTCTTC.

Here the CDR3 reads CASSSDSFSEKLFF. The CDR3 bases are TGTGCCAGCAGCTCTGACAGCTTCTCGGAAAAACTGTTTTTT. The gene calls are TRBV5-5 and TRBJ1-4; D may be TRBD1 (5 bases). This CDR3 spans 14 amino acids. The germline V gene has CDR1 SGHKS and CDR2 YYEKEE (reference sequence). V lost 3 bases to trimming and J lost 8 bases, with 14 bases between them.

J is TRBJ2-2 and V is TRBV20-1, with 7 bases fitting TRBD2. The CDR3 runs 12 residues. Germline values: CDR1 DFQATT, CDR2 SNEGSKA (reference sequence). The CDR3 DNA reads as TGCGGGGCGGGGGTCGGCACCGGGGAGCTGTTTTTT. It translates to CGAGVGTGELFF.

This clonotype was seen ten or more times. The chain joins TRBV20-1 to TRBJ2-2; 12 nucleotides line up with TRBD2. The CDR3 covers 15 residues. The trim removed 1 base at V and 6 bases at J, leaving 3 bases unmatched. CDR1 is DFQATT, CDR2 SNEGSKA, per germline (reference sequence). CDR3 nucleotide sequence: TGCAGTGCTAGAGGGACTAGCGGGGAATCCGGGGAGCTGTTTTTT. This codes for CSARGTSGESGELFF.

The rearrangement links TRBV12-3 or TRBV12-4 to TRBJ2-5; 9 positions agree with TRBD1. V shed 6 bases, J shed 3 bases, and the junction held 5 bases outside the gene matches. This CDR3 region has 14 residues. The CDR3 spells CASSSRDREETQYF. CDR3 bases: TGTGCCAGCAGCTCCCGGGACAGGGAAGAGACCCAGTACTTC.

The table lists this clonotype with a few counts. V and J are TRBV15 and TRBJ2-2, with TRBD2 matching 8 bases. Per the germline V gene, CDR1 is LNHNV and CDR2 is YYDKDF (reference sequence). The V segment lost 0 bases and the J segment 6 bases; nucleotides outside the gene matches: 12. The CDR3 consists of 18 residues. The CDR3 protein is CATSRDISSGGRPGELFF. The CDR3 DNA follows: TGTGCCACCAGCAGAGATATTTCGTCGGGGGGGCGTCCCGGGGAGCTGTTTTTT.

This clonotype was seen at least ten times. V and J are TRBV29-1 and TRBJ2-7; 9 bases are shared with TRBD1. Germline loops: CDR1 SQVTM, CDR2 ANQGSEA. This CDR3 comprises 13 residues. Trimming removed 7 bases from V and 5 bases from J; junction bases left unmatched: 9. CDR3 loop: CSAGQGPQDEQYF. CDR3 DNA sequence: TGCAGCGCGGGACAGGGTCCCCAAGACGAGCAGTACTTC.

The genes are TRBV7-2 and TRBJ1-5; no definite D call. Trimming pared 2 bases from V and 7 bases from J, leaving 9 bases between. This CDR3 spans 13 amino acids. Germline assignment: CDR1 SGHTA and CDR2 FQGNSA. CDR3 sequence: CASSLRYGQPQHF. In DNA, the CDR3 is TGTGCCAGCAGCTTAAGGTACGGGCAGCCCCAGCATTTT.

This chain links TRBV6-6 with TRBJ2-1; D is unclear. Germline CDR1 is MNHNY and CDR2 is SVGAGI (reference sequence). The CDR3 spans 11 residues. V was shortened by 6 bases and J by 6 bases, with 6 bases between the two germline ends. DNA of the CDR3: TGTGCCAGCAGAAGTCGCAATGAGCAGTTCTTC. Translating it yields CASRSRNEQFF.

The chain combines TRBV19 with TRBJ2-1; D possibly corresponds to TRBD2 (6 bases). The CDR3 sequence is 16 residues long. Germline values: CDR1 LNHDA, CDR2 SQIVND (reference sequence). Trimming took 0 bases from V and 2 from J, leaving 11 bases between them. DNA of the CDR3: TGTGCCAGTAGTATAGAAACTAGCTTAACCTACAATGAGCAGTTCTTC. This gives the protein CASSIETSLTYNEQFF.

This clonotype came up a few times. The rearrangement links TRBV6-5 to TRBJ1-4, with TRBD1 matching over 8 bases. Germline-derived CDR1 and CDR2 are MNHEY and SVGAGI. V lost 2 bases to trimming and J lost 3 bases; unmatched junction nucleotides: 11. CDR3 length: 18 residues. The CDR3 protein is CASSYEPPGQGANEKLFF. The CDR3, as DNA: TGTGCCAGCAGTTACGAACCCCCCGGACAGGGTGCTAATGAAAAACTGTTTTTT.

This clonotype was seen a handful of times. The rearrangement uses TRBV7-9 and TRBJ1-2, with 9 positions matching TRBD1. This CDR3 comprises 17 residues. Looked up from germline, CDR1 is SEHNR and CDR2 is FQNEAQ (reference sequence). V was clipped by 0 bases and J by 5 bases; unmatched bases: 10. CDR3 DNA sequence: TGTGCCAGCAGCTTAGCGCTTGAGACAGGGGGTTGGTATGGCTACACCTTC. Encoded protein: CASSLALETGGWYGYTF.

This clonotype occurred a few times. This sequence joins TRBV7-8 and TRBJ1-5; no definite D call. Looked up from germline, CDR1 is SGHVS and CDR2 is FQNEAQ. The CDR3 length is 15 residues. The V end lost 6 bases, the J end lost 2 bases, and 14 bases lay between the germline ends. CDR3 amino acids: CASRIDFGGNQPQHF. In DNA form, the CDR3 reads TGTGCCAGCAGGATCGACTTCGGAGGCAATCAGCCCCAGCATTTT. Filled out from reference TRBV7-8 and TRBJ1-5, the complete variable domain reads GAGVSQSPRYKVAKRGQDVALRCDPISGHVSLFWYQQALGQGPEFLTYFQNEAQLDKSGLPSDRFFAERPEGSVSTLKIQRTQQEDSAVYLCASRIDFGGNQPQHFGDGTRLSIL.

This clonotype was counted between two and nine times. CDR3 DNA sequence: TGTGCCATCAGTGAGTCCCAGGGGAACTATGGCTACACCTTC. Translating gives CAISESQGNYGYTF. V usage is TRBV10-3 and J usage is TRBJ1-2, with a tentative D call TRBD1 (6 bases). This CDR3 contains 14 residues. V was clipped by 0 bases and J by 2 bases, with 7 bases between them. Germline CDR1 reads ENHRY; CDR2 reads SYGVKD.

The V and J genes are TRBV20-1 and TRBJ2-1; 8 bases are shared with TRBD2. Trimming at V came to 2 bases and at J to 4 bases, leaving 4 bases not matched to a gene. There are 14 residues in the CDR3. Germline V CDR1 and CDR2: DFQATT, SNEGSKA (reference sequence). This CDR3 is CSARKRGLYNEQFF. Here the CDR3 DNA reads TGCAGTGCTAGAAAGCGGGGGCTATACAATGAGCAGTTCTTC.

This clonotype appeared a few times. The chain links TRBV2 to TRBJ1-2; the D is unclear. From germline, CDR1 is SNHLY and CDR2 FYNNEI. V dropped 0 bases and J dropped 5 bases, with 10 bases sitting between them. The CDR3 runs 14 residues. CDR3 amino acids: CASSEAARQYGYTF. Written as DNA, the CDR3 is TGTGCCAGCAGTGAAGCGGCCAGGCAGTATGGCTACACCTTC.